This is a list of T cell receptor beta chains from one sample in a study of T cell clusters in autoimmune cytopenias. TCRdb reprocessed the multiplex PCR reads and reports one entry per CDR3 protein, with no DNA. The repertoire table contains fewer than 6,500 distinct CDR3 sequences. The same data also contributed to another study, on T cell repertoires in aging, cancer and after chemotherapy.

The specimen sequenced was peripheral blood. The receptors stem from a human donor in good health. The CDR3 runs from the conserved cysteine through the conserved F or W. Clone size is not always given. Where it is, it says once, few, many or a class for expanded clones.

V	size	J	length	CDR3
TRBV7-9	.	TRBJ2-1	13	CASSYRGPNEQFF
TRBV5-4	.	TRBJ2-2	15	CASSLQRGNTGELFF
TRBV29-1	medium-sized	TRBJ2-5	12	CSVEEGTETQYF
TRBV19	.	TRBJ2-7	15	CASQDRGTPPYEQYF
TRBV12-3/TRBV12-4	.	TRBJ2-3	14	CASSLPRQTDTQYF
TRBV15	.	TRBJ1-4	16	CATSREATGSNEKLFF
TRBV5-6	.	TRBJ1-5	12	CASSWGSRPQHF
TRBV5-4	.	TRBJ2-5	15	CASSLAPRPQETQYF
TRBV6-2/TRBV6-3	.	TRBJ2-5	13	CASSYRLGGTQYF
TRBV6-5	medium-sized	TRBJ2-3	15	CASSYSRPSTDTQYF
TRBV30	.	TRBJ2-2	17	CAWKLIAGGPNTGELFF
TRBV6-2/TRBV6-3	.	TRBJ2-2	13	CASTKPGTGELFF
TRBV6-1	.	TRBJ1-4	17	CASRVPGQFWSPEILFF
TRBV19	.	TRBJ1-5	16	CASSATGTGGNQPQHF
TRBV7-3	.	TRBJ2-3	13	CASSWDSTDTQYF
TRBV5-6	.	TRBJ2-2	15	CASRKTGANTGELFF
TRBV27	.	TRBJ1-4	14	CATATGRTNEKLFF
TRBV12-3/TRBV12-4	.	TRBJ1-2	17	CASSYRVGATIIYGYTF